This TCR beta chain derives from a study of blood T cells in healthy people across ages. V shed 3 bases, J shed 2 bases, and the junction held 6 bases outside the gene matches. The length of the CDR3 is 15 residues. Germline loops: CDR1 SGDLS, CDR2 YYNGEE. Combining a sample-barcoded 5' primer with a J-beta primer mix, a second PCR ran for 7 to 11 cycles. TCRdb reprocessed the 5' RACE reads via MiXCR and lists one record per CDR3 protein. Of roughly 1,100,000 distinct CDR3 sequences listed, under 30% are singletons. Whole-study findings and limits: Significant beta diversity loss was already apparent by age approximately 36, declining roughly linearly. Researchers judged that diversity estimates from one million T cells fell short of true values.

About this clonotype itself: Antigen: not known.

The sample was also reused in another study, on T cells of mothers and their children. That study adds: Sequencing revealed no T cell clones that were persistent and microchimeric.

The source of this sequence is a girl aged 2-10 years in good health. The rearrangement links TRBV9 to TRBJ1-2, with 8 positions matching TRBD1. Input material: blood. CDR3 residues: CASSARTGSNYGYTF. The CDR3 DNA reads TGTGCCAGCAGCGCACGGACAGGGTCCAACTATGGCTACACCTTC.